This entry lists 23 T cell receptor beta chains sequenced from one sample in a study of T cells in Graves' hyperthyroidism and ophthalmopathy. It was RNA transcripts that yielded the amplified TCR beta CDR3 regions. The HTBI set primed first-round TCR CDR3 RT-PCR. TCRdb ran MiXCR on the multiplex PCR reads and lists one entry per CDR3 protein. The table has about 530,000 distinct CDR3 sequences, 15% to 20% seen once. The sample consisted of blood. The receptors were sampled from a woman between 18 and 29 years old with Graves' ophthalmopathy.

Ten or more counts support this clonotype. The rearrangement joins TRBV11-2 to TRBJ2-1; 10 bases map to TRBD2. The CDR3 runs to 15 residues. V gave up 6 bases and J gave up 8 bases; unmatched junction bases: 10. The V gene's germline CDR1 is SGHAT and CDR2 FQNNGV. DNA for the CDR3: TGTGCCAGCAGTATCACTAGCGGGACTGCTGATGAGCAGTTCTTC. This translates into CASSITSGTADEQFF.

The sample holds many counts of this clonotype. V and J are TRBV7-2 and TRBJ2-7, with D perhaps assigned TRBD1 or TRBD2 (6 bases each). Trimming took 3 bases from V and 3 from J, leaving 18 bases between them. The CDR3 extends over 16 amino acids. The V gene's germline CDR1 is SGHTA and CDR2 FQGNSA. The CDR3 DNA is TGTGCCAGCAGCTTTTATCCTCGGACAGCGGGCTACGAGCAGTACTTC. Its translation is CASSFYPRTAGYEQYF.

In DNA, the CDR3 is TGTGCCAGCAGCCCACCGGGACACCTAGGGGCCGAAGCTTTCTTT. Translating it yields CASSPPGHLGAEAFF. The chain is built from TRBV7-9 and TRBJ1-1; D may be TRBD1 (6 bases). This CDR3 contains 15 residues. Trimming pared 5 bases from V and 8 bases from J, leaving 21 bases between. The germline V gene has CDR1 SEHNR and CDR2 FQNEAQ (reference sequence).

This clonotype was seen at least ten times. The genes are TRBV28 and TRBJ1-6; TRBD1 aligns across 10 bases. V gave up 5 bases and J gave up 10 bases; unmatched junction bases: 5. Germline assignment: CDR1 MDHEN and CDR2 SYDVKM. The CDR3 consists of 14 residues. CDR3 residues: CASSEDRGYSPLHF. The CDR3 coding sequence is TGTGCCAGCAGTGAGGACAGGGGGTACTCACCCCTCCACTTT.

The V and J genes are TRBV19 and TRBJ2-1, with a tentative D call TRBD1 (6 bases). V lost 3 bases to trimming and J lost 2 bases, with 11 bases between them. The CDR3 is 15 amino acids. The germline gives CDR1 LNHDA, CDR2 SQIVND (reference sequence). The CDR3 is CASSIPRGTYNEQFF. CDR3 sequence (DNA): TGTGCCAGTAGTATCCCCAGGGGCACCTACAATGAGCAGTTCTTC.

This chain links TRBV10-3 with TRBJ1-1, with D possibly TRBD1 on 5 matching bases. The CDR3 is 12 amino acids. The germline V gene encodes CDR1 ENHRY and CDR2 SYGVKD. Deletions cut 4 bases from V and 5 bases from J, with 8 bases between. CDR3 residues: CAISGGRTEAFF. The CDR3 coding sequence is TGTGCCATCAGTGGGGGGAGGACTGAAGCTTTCTTT.

The J gene is TRBJ2-7, the V gene TRBV5-1, with D perhaps matching TRBD1 or TRBD2 (5 bases each). The germline V gene has CDR1 SGHRS and CDR2 YFSETQ. This CDR3 is 16 amino acids long. V was clipped by 5 bases and J by 3 bases, with 21 bases between them. The CDR3 sequence: CASRRGVSGTYYEQYF. CDR3 nucleotides: TGCGCCAGCAGGCGTGGGGTCTCTGGGACGTACTACGAGCAGTACTTC.

This clonotype was counted once. J is TRBJ2-7 and V is TRBV5-1; 13 nucleotides align to TRBD2. CDR1 and CDR2 from the germline V gene are SGHRS and YFSETQ. With 0 bases clipped from V and 7 bases from J, the junction kept 10 bases outside the gene matches. The CDR3 is made up of 17 amino acids. The CDR3 DNA follows: TGCGCCAGCAGCTTGGCCTCAGTACTAGCGGGGGGGAGTGAGCAGTACTTC. Translation gives CASSLASVLAGGSEQYF.

The CDR3 DNA reads as TGCAGCGTTGAGGGCACTGGGGCGGGCGGCTACACCTTC. Its translation is CSVEGTGAGGYTF. This chain links TRBV29-1 with TRBJ1-2; tentative D call: TRBD1 (5 bases). The CDR3 contains 13 residues. The V gene's germline CDR1 is SQVTM and CDR2 ANQGSEA. V lost 3 bases and J lost 8, with 16 bases in between.

This clonotype was seen ten or more times. CDR3 bases: TGTGCCAGCAGTTACTCGAGGGGAGGGCAAGAGACCCAGTACTTC. This encodes CASSYSRGGQETQYF. The chain recombines TRBV6-6 with TRBJ2-5; 7 bases match TRBD2. This CDR3 comprises 15 residues. V was clipped by 0 bases and J by 2 bases; unmatched bases: 3. Per germline, CDR1 MNHNY and CDR2 SVGAGI (reference sequence).

This clonotype was counted at least ten times. V and J are TRBV7-2 and TRBJ2-2, with D possibly matching TRBD1 (7 bases). The CDR3 length is 16 residues. Per the germline V gene, CDR1 is SGHTA and CDR2 is FQGNSA. The ends were cut back, 3 bases at V and 4 bases at J, with 15 bases in the middle. The CDR3 sequence: CASSFRPQGGTGELFF. CDR3 bases: TGTGCCAGCAGCTTCCGCCCGCAGGGGGGCACCGGGGAGCTGTTTTTT.

Points on this clonotype: This may stem from a read error, because a much larger clone lies one nucleotide away. This rearrangement joins TRBV30 to TRBJ2-5, with D possibly TRBD2 on 6 matching bases. Germline loops: CDR1 GTSNPN, CDR2 SVGIG (reference sequence). CDR3 length: 15 residues. The V gene lost 1 base and the J gene lost 5 bases, with 17 bases spanning the gap. The CDR3: CAWSAGTVLRETQYF. The CDR3 DNA reads as TGTGCCTGGAGTGCCGGGACTGTTCTGCGGGAGACCCAGTACTTC.

This clonotype came up many times. This rearrangement joins TRBV27 to TRBJ2-1; 8 bases agree with TRBD1. Germline trimming cut 0 bases from V and 10 bases from J; bases unmatched to any gene: 8. Per the germline V gene, CDR1 is MNHEY and CDR2 is SMNVEV (reference sequence). This CDR3 has 15 amino acids. Written as DNA, the CDR3 is TGTGCCAGCAGTTTATCTCGGACAGGGAAGTACGAGCAGTTCTTC. It encodes CASSLSRTGKYEQFF.

Regarding this clonotype: Just one base apart from a much larger clone, this may be a read error. The chain is built from TRBV7-9 and TRBJ2-3, with a weak D call TRBD1 (6 bases). Germline-derived CDR1 and CDR2 are SEHNR and FQNEAQ (reference sequence). The CDR3 is made up of 14 amino acids. DNA of the CDR3: TGTGCCGGCAGAACGGACAGTCCGGCAGATACGCAGTATTTT. This translates into CAGRTDSPADTQYF.

The rearrangement joins TRBV15 to TRBJ1-5; 7 nucleotides line up with TRBD1. CDR3 length: 14 amino acids. V was pared by 6 bases and J by 4 bases, with 6 bases of the junction left unmatched. Germline assignment: CDR1 LNHNV and CDR2 YYDKDF (reference sequence). The CDR3 bases are TGTGCCACCAGTCGAGACAGGGAAAATCAGCCCCAGCATTTT. Translating gives CATSRDRENQPQHF.

This clonotype was recorded many times. V and J are TRBV12-3 or TRBV12-4 and TRBJ1-3, with D tentatively TRBD1 (6 bases). This CDR3 comprises 16 residues. V was shortened by 7 bases and J by 1 base, with 17 bases between the two germline ends. The CDR3 DNA follows: TGTGCCAGCACCCCGGACAGTACGATATCTGGAAACACCATATATTTT. Protein: CASTPDSTISGNTIYF.

This clonotype was observed at least ten times. This sequence joins TRBV13 and TRBJ1-2; no reliable D call. The CDR3 has 15 residues. CDR1 is PRHDT, CDR2 FYEKMQ, per germline (reference sequence). V was shortened by 1 base and J by 1 base, with 10 bases between the two germline ends. The CDR3 is CASSLVAEYNYGYTF. The CDR3 DNA is TGTGCCAGCAGCTTAGTCGCAGAATATAACTATGGCTACACCTTC.

The chain is built from TRBV6-5 and TRBJ1-1; D unclear. Between the trimmed V and J ends, which lost 0 bases and 10 bases, there was a span of 12 bases. Germline-derived CDR1 and CDR2 are MNHEY and SVGAGI. The CDR3 runs 13 residues. The CDR3 DNA follows: TGTGCCAGCAGTTACTCTCCCTTCGTCGGAGCTTTCTTT. Its translation: CASSYSPFVGAFF.

Points on this clonotype: Given a much more abundant clone one base away, this may be a read error. The rearrangement joins TRBV7-9 to TRBJ2-7; 11 bases are shared with TRBD2. Germline CDR1 SEHNR, CDR2 FQNEAQ (reference sequence). CDR3 length equals 14 residues. The CDR3: CAGSVTSGSYEQYF. The CDR3 DNA is TGTGCCGGCAGCGTTACTAGCGGGAGTTACGAGCAGTACTTC.

This clonotype was observed a few times. This rearrangement joins TRBV29-1 to TRBJ1-2; a weak D match, TRBD1 (6 bases). V was pared by 6 bases and J by 3 bases, with 8 bases between. The germline V gene encodes CDR1 SQVTM and CDR2 ANQGSEA. This CDR3 has 11 residues. In DNA, the CDR3 is TGCAGCGTCTGGACAGACTATGGCTACACCTTC. This gives the protein CSVWTDYGYTF.

In its sample, this clonotype was seen many times. This rearrangement joins TRBV28 to TRBJ2-2, with D possibly being TRBD2 (6 bases). Germline CDR1 and CDR2: MDHEN and SYDVKM. The V and J ends lost 5 bases and 0 bases respectively, with 19 bases between them. This CDR3 is 18 amino acids long. The DNA of the CDR3 is TGTGCCAGCAGTCCCACTCTCTATAGGAGGGCGAACACCGGGGAGCTGTTTTTT. Residues: CASSPTLYRRANTGELFF.

This clonotype has just a few counts. The chain uses TRBV5-1 and TRBJ1-4; D not certain. V lost 3 bases to trimming and J lost 4 bases, with 10 bases between them. CDR3 size: 14 residues. The V gene's germline CDR1 is SGHRS and CDR2 YFSETQ. CDR3 amino acids: CASSSLEDNEKLFF. CDR3 bases: TGCGCCAGCAGCTCACTAGAGGATAATGAAAAACTGTTTTTT.

This clonotype occurred many times. This chain links TRBV30 with TRBJ2-1; a weak D match, TRBD1 (6 bases). This CDR3 spans 14 amino acids. Germline CDR1 reads GTSNPN; CDR2 reads SVGIG (reference sequence). Trimming took 4 bases from V and 0 from J, leaving 10 bases between them. Here the CDR3 DNA reads TGTGCCTGGATGTTCAGGGGCTCCTACAATGAGCAGTTCTTC. Protein sequence: CAWMFRGSYNEQFF. The variable domain in full, with the rest retrieved from reference TRBV30 and TRBJ2-1, is SQTIHQWPATLVQPVGSPLSLECTVEGTSNPNLYWYRQAAGRGLQLLFYSVGIGQISSEVPQNLSASRPQDRQFILSSKKLLLSDSGFYLCAWMFRGSYNEQFFGPGTRLTVL.